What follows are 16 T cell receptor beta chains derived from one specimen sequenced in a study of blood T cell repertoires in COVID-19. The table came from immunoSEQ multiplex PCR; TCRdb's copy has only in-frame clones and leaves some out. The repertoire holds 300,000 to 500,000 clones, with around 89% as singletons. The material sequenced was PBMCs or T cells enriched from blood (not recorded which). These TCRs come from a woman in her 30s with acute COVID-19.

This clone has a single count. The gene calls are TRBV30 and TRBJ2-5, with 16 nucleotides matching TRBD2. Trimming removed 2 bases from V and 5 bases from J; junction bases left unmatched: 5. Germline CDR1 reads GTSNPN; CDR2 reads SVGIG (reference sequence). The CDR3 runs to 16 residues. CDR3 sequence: CAWSPGLAGGEETQYF. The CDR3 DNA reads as TGTGCCTGGAGTCCGGGACTAGCGGGGGGGGAGGAGACCCAGTACTTC.

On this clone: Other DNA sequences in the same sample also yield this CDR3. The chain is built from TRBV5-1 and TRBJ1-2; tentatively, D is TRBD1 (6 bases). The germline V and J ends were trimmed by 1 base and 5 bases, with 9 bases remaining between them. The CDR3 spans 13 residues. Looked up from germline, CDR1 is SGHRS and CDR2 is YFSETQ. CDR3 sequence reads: CASSLTGIYGYTF. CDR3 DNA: TGCGCCAGCAGCTTGACAGGGATATATGGCTACACCTTC.

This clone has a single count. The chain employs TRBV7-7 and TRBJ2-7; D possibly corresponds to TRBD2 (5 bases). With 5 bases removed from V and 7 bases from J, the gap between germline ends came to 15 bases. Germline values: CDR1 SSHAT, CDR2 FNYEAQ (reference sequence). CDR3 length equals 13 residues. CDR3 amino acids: CASSHGLTGEQYF. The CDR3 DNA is TGTGCCAGCAGCCACGGGTTAACGGGGGAGCAGTACTTC.

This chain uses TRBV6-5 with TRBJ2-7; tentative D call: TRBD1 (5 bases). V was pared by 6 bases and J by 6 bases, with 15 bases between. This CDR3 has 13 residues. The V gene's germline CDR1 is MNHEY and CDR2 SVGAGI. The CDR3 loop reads CASRSTVKGEQYF. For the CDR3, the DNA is TGTGCCAGCAGGTCGACAGTAAAGGGCGAGCAGTACTTC.

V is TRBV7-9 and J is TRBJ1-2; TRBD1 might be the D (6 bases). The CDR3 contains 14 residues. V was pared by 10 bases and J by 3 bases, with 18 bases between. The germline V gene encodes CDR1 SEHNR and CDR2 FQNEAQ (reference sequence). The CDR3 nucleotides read TGTGCCACCGGGGGGACATACTGGGACTATGGCTACACCTTC. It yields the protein CATGGTYWDYGYTF.

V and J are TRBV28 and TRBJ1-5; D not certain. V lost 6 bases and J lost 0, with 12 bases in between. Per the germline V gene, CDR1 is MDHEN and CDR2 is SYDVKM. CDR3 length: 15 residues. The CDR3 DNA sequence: TGTGCCAGCAGCTCGGGTCGGTATAGCAATCAGCCCCAGCATTTT. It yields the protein CASSSGRYSNQPQHF.

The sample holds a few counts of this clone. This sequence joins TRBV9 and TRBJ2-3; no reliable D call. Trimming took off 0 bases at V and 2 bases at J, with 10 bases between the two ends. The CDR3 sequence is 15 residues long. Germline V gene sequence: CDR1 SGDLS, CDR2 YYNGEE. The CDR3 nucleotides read TGTGCCAGCAGCGTAGACTCCAGGTTCACAGATACGCAGTATTTT. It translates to CASSVDSRFTDTQYF.

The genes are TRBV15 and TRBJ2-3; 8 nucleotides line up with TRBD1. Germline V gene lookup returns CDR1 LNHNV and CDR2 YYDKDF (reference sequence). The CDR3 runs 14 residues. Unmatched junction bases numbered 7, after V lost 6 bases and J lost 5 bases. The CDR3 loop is CATSQGANIDTQYF. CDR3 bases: TGTGCCACCAGTCAGGGGGCGAATATAGATACGCAGTATTTT.

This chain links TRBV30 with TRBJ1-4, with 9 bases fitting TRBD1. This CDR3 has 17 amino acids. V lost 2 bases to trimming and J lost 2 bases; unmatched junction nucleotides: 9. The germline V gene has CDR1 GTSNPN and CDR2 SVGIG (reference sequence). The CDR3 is CAWSRDRATGTNEKLFF. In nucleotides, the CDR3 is TGTGCCTGGAGTCGGGACAGGGCAACAGGGACTAATGAAAAACTGTTTTTT.

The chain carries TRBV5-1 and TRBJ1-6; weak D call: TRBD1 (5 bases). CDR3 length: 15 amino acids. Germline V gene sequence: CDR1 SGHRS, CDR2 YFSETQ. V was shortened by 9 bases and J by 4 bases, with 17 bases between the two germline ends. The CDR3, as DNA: TGCGCCACCCCGGGGGGGATTCGGTATAATTCACCCCTCCACTTT. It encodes CATPGGIRYNSPLHF.

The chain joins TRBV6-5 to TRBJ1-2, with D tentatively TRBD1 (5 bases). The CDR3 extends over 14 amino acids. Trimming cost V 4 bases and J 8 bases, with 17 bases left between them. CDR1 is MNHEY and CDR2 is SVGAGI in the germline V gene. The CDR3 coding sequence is TGTGCCAGCAGTTTTTCAGGGTTGAGAAAAGGCTACACCTTC. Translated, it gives CASSFSGLRKGYTF.

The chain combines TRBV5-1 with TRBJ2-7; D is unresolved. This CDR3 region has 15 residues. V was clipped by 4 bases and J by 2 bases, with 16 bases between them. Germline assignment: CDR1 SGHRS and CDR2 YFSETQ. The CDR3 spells CASSPGPLPTYEQYF. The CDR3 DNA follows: TGCGCCAGCAGCCCGGGTCCGCTGCCGACCTACGAGCAGTACTTC.

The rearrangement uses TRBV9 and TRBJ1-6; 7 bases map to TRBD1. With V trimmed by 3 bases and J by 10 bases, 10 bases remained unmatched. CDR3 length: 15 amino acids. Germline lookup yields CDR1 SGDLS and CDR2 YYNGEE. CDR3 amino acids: CASSALEGAGSPLHF. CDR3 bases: TGTGCCAGCAGCGCCCTCGAGGGGGCAGGGTCACCCCTCCACTTT.

The CDR3 nucleotides are TGTGCCACCCGGCAGGGGGGCCCCCCGTCCTACGAGCAGTACTTC. Its translation is CATRQGGPPSYEQYF. V and J are TRBV24-1 and TRBJ2-7, with a possible D match to TRBD1 (7 bases). Germline V gene data show CDR1 as KGHDR and CDR2 as SFDVKD. The CDR3 extends over 15 amino acids. With 9 bases removed from V and 1 base from J, the gap between germline ends came to 18 bases.

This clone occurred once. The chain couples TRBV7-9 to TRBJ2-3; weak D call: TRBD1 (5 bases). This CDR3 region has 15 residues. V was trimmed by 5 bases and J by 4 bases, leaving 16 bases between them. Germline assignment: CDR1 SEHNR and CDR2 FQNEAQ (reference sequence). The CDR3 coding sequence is TGTGCCAGCAGCCCCCGAAGGGGTTTTGCAGATACGCAGTATTTT. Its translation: CASSPRRGFADTQYF. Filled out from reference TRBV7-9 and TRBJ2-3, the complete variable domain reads DTGVSQNPRHKITKRGQNVTFRCDPISEHNRLYWYRQTLGQGPEFLTYFQNEAQLEKSRLLSDRFSAERPKGSFSTLEIQRTEQGDSAMYLCASSPRRGFADTQYFGPGTRLTVL.

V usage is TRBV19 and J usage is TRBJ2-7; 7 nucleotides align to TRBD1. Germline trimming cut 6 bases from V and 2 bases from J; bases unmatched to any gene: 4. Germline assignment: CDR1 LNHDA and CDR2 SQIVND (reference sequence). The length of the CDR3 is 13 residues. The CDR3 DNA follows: TGTGCCAGTAGCGCAAGGGGGCCCTACGAGCAGTACTTC. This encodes CASSARGPYEQYF.